The entry below gives a single T cell receptor beta chain sequence along with its context. Its antigen is not identified. Per sample, at least 5 micrograms of total RNA were extracted. The CDR3 consists of 17 residues. Germline assignment: CDR1 MNHEY and CDR2 SMNVEV (reference sequence). V dropped 3 bases and J dropped 2; count of bases not matched to a gene: 7. This sample is part of a study of blood T cells in healthy people across ages. Next came a second PCR, run for 7 to 11 cycles, which used a sample-barcoded 5' primer along with a J-beta primer mix. A tag from a template-switch adaptor with 12 random nucleotides marked each cDNA molecule. TCRdb recomputed calls from the 5' RACE reads with MiXCR, one row per CDR3 protein. The table lists hundreds of thousands of distinct CDR3 sequences, under 55% of them singletons. Study-level findings and limits: Diversity was higher, and naive CD4+ cells more numerous, in long-lived donors than in aged donors.

Sequencing used blood. The chain combines TRBV27 with TRBJ1-6; 7 bases are shared with TRBD1. The receptor comes from a man in his fifties or sixties in good health. The CDR3 region has the DNA TGTGCCAGCAGTTTGAGCCCGGACAGGACCTATAATTCACCCCTCCACTTT. It specifies CASSLSPDRTYNSPLHF.